The present T cell receptor (beta chain) was sequenced within a study of blood T cell repertoires in COVID-19. Study as a whole: Both acute and convalescent COVID-19 samples were obtained from the United States, Italy and Spain. In each case, the material was cDNA or gDNA derived from T cells, B-cell-depleted T cells, or PBMCs.

The CDR3 sequence is 12 residues long. Germline V gene data show CDR1 as MDHEN and CDR2 as SYDVKM. Unmatched junction bases numbered 4, after V lost 8 bases and J lost 5 bases. The authors' processing: Researchers report that nucleated cell counts were estimated from reference gene primer amplification. Repertoires were generated with immunoSEQ multiplex PCR, while TCRdb's copy carries only in-frame clones and drops some. That table gives V, J and clone size, and the DNA gave D and trimming. The sample records hundreds of thousands of clones, about 85% being singletons. The material sequenced was peripheral blood. This TCR was sampled from a human donor in a cohort sampled during active COVID-19. J is TRBJ2-7 and V is TRBV28, with 9 nucleotides matching TRBD1. The CDR3 region has the DNA TGTGCCAGCCGGGACAGGGTTCACGAGCAGTACTTC. This sequence encodes CASRDRVHEQYF.